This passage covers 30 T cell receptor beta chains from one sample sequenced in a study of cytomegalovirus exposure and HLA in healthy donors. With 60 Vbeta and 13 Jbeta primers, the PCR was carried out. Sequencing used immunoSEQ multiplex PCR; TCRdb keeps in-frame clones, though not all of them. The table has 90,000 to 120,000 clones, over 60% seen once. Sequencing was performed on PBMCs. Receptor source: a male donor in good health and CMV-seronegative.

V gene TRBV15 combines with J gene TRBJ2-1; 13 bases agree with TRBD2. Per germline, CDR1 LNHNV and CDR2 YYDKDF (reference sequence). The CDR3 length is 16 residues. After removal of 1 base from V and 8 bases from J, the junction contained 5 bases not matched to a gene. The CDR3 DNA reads TGTGCCACCAGCAGAGGGACTAGCGGGAGATTCTATGAGCAGTTCTTC. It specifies CATSRGTSGRFYEQFF.

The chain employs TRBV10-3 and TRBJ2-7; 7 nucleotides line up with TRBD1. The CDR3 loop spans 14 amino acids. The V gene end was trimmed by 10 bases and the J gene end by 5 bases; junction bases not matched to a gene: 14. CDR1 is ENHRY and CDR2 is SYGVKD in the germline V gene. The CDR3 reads CATRDNRGFHEQYF. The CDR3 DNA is TGTGCCACCCGGGATAACAGGGGCTTCCACGAGCAGTACTTC.

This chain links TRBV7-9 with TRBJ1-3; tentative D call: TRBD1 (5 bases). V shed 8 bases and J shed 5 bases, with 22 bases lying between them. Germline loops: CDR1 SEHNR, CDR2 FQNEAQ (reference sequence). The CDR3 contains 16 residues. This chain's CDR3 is CASLIPRGEKRNTIYF. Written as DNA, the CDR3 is TGTGCCAGCCTCATCCCCCGGGGGGAAAAAAGAAACACCATATATTTT.

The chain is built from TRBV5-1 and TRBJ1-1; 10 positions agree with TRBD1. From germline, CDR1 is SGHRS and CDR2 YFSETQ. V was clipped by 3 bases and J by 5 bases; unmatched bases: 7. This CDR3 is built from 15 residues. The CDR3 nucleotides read TGCGCCAGCAGCTATCGGACAGGGGGAGAGACTGAAGCTTTCTTT. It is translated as CASSYRTGGETEAFF.

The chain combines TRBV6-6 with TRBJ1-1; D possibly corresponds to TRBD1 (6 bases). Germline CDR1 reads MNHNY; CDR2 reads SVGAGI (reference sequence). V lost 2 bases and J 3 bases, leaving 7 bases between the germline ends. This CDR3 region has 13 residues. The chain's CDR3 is CASSYKGDTEAFF. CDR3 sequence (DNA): TGTGCCAGCAGTTACAAGGGGGACACTGAAGCTTTCTTT.

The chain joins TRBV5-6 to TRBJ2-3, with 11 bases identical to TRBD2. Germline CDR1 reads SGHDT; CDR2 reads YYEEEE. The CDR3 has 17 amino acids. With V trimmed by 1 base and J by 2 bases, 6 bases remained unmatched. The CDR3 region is CASSLSLTSGTTDTQYF. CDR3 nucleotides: TGTGCCAGCAGCTTGTCTTTGACTAGCGGGACCACAGATACGCAGTATTTT.

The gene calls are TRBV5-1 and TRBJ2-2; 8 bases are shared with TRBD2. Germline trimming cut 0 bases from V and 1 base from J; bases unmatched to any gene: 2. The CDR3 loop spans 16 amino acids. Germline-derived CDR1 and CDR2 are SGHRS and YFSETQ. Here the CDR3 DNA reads TGCGCCAGCAGCTTGGTAGCGGGGTGGAACACCGGGGAGCTGTTTTTT. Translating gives CASSLVAGWNTGELFF.

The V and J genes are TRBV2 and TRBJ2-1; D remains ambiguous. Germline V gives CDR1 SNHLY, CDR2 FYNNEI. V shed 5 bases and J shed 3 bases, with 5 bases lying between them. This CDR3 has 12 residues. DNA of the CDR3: TGTGCCAGCAGTCAGATCTACAATGAGCAGTTCTTC. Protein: CASSQIYNEQFF. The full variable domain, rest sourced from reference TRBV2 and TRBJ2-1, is EPEVTQTPSHQVTQMGQEVILRCVPISNHLYFYWYRQILGQKVEFLVSFYNNEISEKSEIFDDQFSVERPDGSNFTLKIRSTKLEDSAMYFCASSQIYNEQFFGPGTRLTVL.

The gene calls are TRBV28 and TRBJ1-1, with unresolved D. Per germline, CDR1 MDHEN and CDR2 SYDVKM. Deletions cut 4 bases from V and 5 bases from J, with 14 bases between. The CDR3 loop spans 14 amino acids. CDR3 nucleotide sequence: TGTGCCAGCAGTTCAAGAGGTGCGAGGACTGAAGCTTTCTTT. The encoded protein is CASSSRGARTEAFF.

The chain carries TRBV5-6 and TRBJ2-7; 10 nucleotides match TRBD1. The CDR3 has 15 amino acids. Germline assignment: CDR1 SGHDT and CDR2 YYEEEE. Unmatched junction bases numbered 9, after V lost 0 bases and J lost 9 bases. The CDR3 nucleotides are TGTGCCAGCAGCTTGGGAGCGACAGGGGGCTACTGGCAGTACTTC. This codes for CASSLGATGGYWQYF.

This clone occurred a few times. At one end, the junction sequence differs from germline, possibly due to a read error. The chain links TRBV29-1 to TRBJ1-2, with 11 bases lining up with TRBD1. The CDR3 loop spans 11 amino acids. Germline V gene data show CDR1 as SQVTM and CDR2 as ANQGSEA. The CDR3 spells CSVVGQGVWVF. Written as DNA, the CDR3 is TGCAGCGTTGTGGGACAGGGGGTTTGGGTCTTC.

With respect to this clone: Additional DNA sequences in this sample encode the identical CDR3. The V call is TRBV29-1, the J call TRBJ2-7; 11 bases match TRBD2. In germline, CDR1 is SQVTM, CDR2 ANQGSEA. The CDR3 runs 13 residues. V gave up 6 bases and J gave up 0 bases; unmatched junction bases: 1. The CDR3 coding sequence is TGCAGCGTCGGGACTAGCGGCTCCTACGAGCAGTACTTC. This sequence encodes CSVGTSGSYEQYF.

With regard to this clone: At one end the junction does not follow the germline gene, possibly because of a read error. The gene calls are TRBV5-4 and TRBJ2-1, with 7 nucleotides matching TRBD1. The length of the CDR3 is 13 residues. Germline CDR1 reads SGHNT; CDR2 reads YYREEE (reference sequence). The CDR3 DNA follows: TGTGCCGGCAGGGGGAGCTCCTACAATGAGCAGTTCTTC. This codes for CAGRGSSYNEQFF.

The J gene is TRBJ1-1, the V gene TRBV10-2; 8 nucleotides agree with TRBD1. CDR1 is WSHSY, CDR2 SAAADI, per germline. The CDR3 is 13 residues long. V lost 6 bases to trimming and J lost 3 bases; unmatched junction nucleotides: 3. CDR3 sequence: CASRETGDTEAFF. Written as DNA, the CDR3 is TGCGCCAGCAGGGAGACAGGGGACACTGAAGCTTTCTTT.

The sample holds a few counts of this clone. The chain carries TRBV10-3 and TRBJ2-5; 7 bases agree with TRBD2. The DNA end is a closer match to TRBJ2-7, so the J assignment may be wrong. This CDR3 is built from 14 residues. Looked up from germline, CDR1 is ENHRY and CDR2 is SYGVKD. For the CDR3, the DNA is TGTGCCATCATGATGGGGGGGTCCACCTACGAGCAGTACTTC. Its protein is CAIMMGGSTYEQYF.

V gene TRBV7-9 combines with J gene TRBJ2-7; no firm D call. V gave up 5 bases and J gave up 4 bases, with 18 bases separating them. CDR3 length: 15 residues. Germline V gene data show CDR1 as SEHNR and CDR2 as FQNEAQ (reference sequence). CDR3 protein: CASSRPELTVYEQYF. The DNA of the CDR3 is TGTGCCAGCAGCAGGCCTGAGCTGACTGTATACGAGCAGTACTTC.

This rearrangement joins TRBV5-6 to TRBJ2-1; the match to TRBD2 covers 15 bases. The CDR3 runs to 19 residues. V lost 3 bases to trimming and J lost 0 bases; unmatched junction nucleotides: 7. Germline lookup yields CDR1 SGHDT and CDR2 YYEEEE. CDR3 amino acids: CASSSGLAGGPSSYNEQFF. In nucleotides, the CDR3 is TGTGCCAGCAGCTCCGGACTAGCGGGGGGGCCTAGCTCCTACAATGAGCAGTTCTTC.

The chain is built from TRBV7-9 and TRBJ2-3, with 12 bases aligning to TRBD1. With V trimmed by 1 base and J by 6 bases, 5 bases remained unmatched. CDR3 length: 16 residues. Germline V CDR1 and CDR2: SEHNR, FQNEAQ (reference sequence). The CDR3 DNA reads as TGTGCCAGCAGCTTAGGGGGACAGGGGGCTAAGGATACGCAGTATTTT. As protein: CASSLGGQGAKDTQYF.

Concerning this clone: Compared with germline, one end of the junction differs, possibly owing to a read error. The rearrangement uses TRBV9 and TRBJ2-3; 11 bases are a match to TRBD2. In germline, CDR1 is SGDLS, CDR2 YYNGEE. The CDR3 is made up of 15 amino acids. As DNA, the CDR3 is TGTGCCAGCAGCGCCACTAGCGGGAGCATAGATACGCAGTATTTT. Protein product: CASSATSGSIDTQYF.

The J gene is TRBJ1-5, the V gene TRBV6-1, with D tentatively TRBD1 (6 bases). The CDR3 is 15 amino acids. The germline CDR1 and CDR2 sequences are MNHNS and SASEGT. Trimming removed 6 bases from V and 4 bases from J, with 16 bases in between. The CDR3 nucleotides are TGTGCCAGCAGCTCCGACAGGATACTAAATCAGCCCCAGCATTTT. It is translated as CASSSDRILNQPQHF.

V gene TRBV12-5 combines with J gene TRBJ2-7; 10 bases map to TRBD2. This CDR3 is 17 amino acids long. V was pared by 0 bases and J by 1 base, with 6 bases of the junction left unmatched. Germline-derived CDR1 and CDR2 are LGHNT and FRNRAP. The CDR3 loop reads CASGLVLAGTQSYEQYF. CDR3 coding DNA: TGTGCTAGTGGTTTGGTACTAGCGGGAACTCAATCCTACGAGCAGTACTTC.

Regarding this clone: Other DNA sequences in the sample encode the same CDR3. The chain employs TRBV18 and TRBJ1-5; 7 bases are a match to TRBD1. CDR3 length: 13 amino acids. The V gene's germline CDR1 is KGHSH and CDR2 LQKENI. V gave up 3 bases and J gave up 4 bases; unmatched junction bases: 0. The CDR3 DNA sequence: TGTGCCAGCTCACCGGACAGGAATCAGCCCCAGCATTTT. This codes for CASSPDRNQPQHF.

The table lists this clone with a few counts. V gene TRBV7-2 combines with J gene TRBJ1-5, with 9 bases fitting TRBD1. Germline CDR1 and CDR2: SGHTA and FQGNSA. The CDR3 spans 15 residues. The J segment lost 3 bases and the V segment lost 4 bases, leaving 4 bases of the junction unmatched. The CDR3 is CASSWDREDNQPQHF. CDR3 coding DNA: TGTGCCAGCAGCTGGGACAGGGAGGACAATCAGCCCCAGCATTTT.

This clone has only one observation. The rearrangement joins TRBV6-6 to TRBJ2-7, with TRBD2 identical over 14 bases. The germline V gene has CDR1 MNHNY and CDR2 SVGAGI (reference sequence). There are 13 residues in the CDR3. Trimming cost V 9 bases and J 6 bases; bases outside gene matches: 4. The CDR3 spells CASGTSGSIEQYF. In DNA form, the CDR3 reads TGTGCCAGTGGGACTAGCGGGAGCATCGAGCAGTACTTC.

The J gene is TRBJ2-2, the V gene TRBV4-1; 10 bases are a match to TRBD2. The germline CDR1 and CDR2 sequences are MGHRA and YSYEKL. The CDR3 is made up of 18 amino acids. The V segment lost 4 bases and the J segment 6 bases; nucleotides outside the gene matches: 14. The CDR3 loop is CASSPIKGPSGRAGELFF. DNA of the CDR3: TGCGCCAGCAGCCCTATAAAGGGCCCTAGCGGGAGAGCCGGGGAGCTGTTTTTT.

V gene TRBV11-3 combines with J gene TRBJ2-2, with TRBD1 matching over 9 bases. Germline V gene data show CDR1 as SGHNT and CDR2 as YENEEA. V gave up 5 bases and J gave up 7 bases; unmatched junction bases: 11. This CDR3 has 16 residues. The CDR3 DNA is TGTGCCAGCAGCCCGGACAGGGGAGATGAGTACGGGGAGCTGTTTTTT. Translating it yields CASSPDRGDEYGELFF. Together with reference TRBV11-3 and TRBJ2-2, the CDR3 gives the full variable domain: EAGVVQSPRYKIIEKKQPVAFWCNPISGHNTLYWYLQNLGQGPELLIRYENEEAVDDSQLPKDRFSAERLKGVDSTLKIQPAELGDSAVYLCASSPDRGDEYGELFFGEGSRLTVL.

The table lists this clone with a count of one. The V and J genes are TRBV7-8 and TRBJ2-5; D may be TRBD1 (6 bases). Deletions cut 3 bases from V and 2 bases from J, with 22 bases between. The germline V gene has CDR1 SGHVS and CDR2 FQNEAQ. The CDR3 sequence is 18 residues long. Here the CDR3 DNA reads TGTGCCAGCAGCTTTAGGTGGGGGCGTAGGGGAACTCAAGAGACCCAGTACTTC. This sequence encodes CASSFRWGRRGTQETQYF.

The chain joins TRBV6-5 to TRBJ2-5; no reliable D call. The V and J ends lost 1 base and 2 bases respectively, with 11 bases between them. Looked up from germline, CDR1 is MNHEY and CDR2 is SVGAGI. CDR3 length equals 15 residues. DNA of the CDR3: TGTGCCAGCAGTTACTTCAGCGACGGTCAAGAGACCCAGTACTTC. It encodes CASSYFSDGQETQYF.

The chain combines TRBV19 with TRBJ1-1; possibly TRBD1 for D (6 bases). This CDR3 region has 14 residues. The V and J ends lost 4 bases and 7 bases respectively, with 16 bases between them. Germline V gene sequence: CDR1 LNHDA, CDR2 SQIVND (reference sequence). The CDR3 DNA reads TGTGCCAGTAGTACCCGGACAGAACCTGATGAAGCTTTCTTT. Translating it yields CASSTRTEPDEAFF.

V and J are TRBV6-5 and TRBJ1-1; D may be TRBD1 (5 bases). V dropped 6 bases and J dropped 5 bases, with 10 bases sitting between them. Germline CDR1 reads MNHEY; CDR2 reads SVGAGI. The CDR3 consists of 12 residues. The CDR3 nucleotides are TGTGCCAGCAGCCCAGGGAATACTGAAGCTTTCTTT. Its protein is CASSPGNTEAFF.